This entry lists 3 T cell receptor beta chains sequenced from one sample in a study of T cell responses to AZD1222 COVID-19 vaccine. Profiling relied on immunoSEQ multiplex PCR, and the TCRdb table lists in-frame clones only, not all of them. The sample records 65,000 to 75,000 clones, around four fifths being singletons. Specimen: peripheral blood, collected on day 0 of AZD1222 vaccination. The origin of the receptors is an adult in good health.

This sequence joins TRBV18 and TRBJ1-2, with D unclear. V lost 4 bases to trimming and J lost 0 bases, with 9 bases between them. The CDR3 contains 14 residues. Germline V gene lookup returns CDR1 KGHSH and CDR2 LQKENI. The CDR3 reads CASSLGPANYGYTF. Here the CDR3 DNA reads TGTGCCAGCTCACTAGGACCGGCTAACTATGGCTACACCTTC.

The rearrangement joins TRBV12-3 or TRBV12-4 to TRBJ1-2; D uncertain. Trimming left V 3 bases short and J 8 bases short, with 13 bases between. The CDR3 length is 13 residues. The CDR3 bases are TGTGCCAGCAGTTTCCCGCAAGGAGGGGGCTACACCTTC. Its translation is CASSFPQGGGYTF.

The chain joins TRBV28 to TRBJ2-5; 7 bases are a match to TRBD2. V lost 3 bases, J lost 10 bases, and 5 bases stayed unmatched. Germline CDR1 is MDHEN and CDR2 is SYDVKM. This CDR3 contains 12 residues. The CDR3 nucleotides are TGTGCCAGCAGTTTTCGGGGGGTTGTCCAGTACTTC. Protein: CASSFRGVVQYF.